Below are 17 T cell receptor beta chains sequenced from a single sample in a study of control samples from healthy donors and cancer patients. This table comes from immunoSEQ multiplex PCR, and its TCRdb copy is limited to in-frame clones, with some not included. In the table there are about 220,000 clones, roughly 94% of which are singletons. Sequencing used blood. These receptor sequences come from a man aged 50 to 60 in good health.

The J gene is TRBJ1-3, the V gene TRBV11-2, with D possibly matching TRBD1 (6 bases). CDR1 is SGHAT and CDR2 is FQNNGV in the germline V gene. The CDR3 contains 15 residues. V was clipped by 2 bases and J by 2 bases, with 10 bases between them. CDR3 region: CASSLNGGPGNTIYF. The CDR3 region has the DNA TGTGCCAGCAGCTTAAATGGGGGGCCTGGAAACACCATATATTTT.

The chain combines TRBV15 with TRBJ1-5; D is perhaps TRBD1 (6 bases). The CDR3 sequence is 15 residues long. Trimming removed 5 bases at V and 2 bases at J, with 13 bases between. The V gene's germline CDR1 is LNHNV and CDR2 YYDKDF (reference sequence). CDR3 region: CATSLKQGRNQPQHF. The CDR3, as DNA: TGTGCCACCAGCCTAAAACAGGGACGCAATCAGCCCCAGCATTTT.

The V gene is TRBV6-2 or TRBV6-3, the J gene TRBJ1-2, with TRBD1 matching over 8 bases. Trimming at V came to 6 bases and at J to 2 bases, leaving 2 bases not matched to a gene. Germline V gene sequence: CDR1 MNHEY, CDR2 SVGEGT. The CDR3 has 13 residues. This CDR3 is CASSWTGNYGYTF. As DNA, the CDR3 is TGTGCCAGCAGCTGGACAGGGAACTATGGCTACACCTTC.

The chain carries TRBV6-6 and TRBJ2-7; 7 nucleotides agree with TRBD1. V gave up 5 bases and J gave up 2 bases; unmatched junction bases: 0. Germline V gene data show CDR1 as MNHNY and CDR2 as SVGAGI (reference sequence). This CDR3 has 12 amino acids. The CDR3 DNA reads TGTGCCAGCAGTGGGACAGCCTACGAGCAGTACTTC. Amino acid sequence: CASSGTAYEQYF.

The chain links TRBV15 to TRBJ2-7; 9 bases match TRBD1. Germline V lookup: CDR1 LNHNV, CDR2 YYDKDF (reference sequence). This CDR3 is built from 13 residues. The V segment lost 5 bases and the J segment 6 bases; nucleotides outside the gene matches: 5. DNA of the CDR3: TGTGCCACCAGCCGGGACAGGGAAAGCGAGCAGTACTTC. Residues: CATSRDRESEQYF.

The rearrangement joins TRBV18 to TRBJ2-7, with 8 bases aligning to TRBD1. Looked up from germline, CDR1 is KGHSH and CDR2 is LQKENI. Unmatched junction bases numbered 13, after V lost 3 bases and J lost 9 bases. CDR3 length: 15 residues. The CDR3 reads CASSPSGQDTIGQYF. The CDR3 DNA sequence: TGTGCCAGCTCACCGTCGGGACAGGATACTATCGGGCAGTACTTC.

The chain uses TRBV5-1 and TRBJ2-2; possibly TRBD2 for D (5 bases). CDR3 length: 16 amino acids. Germline assignment: CDR1 SGHRS and CDR2 YFSETQ. V lost 4 bases and J lost 4, with 17 bases in between. CDR3 sequence (DNA): TGCGCCAGCAGCGAACAGACTGGAGGTACCACCGGGGAGCTGTTTTTT. Translated: CASSEQTGGTTGELFF.

This clone appeared once. Written as DNA, the CDR3 is TGTGCCAGCAGTGAGGTCAGGGTCAGAGAAAAACTGTTTTTT. This codes for CASSEVRVREKLFF. This sequence joins TRBV2 and TRBJ1-4, with D possibly being TRBD1 (5 bases). The germline gives CDR1 SNHLY, CDR2 FYNNEI. With 3 bases removed from V and 8 bases from J, the gap between germline ends came to 13 bases. There are 14 residues in the CDR3.

V and J are TRBV3-1 (or the pseudogene TRBV3-2) and TRBJ1-2; D might be TRBD1 (5 bases). This CDR3 comprises 14 residues. The germline CDR1 and CDR2 sequences are LGHDT and YNNKEL (reference sequence). The germline V and J ends were trimmed by 5 bases and 8 bases, with 18 bases remaining between them. The CDR3 sequence: CASSEGHGDWGYTF. The CDR3 nucleotides are TGTGCCAGCAGCGAAGGACACGGGGATTGGGGCTACACCTTC.

This rearrangement joins TRBV28 to TRBJ1-4, with 8 bases fitting TRBD1. The CDR3 loop spans 15 amino acids. Germline-derived CDR1 and CDR2 are MDHEN and SYDVKM. Trimming took 7 bases from V and 5 from J; bases not matched to a gene: 9. The CDR3 DNA is TGTGCCAGCACCTTAGGGACAGGATGGAATGAAAAACTGTTTTTT. Its protein is CASTLGTGWNEKLFF.

For the CDR3, the DNA is TGTGCCAGCAGTTTACGACAGTTAGCTAACTATGGCTACACCTTC. As protein: CASSLRQLANYGYTF. The J gene is TRBJ1-2, the V gene TRBV28, with a possible D match to TRBD1 (5 bases). Germline-derived CDR1 and CDR2 are MDHEN and SYDVKM. Trimming left V 2 bases short and J 0 bases short, with 10 bases between. The CDR3 has 15 residues.

V is TRBV6-6 and J is TRBJ1-1; D may be TRBD1 (6 bases). The V gene's germline CDR1 is MNHNY and CDR2 SVGAGI (reference sequence). Trimming stripped 5 bases from V and 1 base from J, with 17 bases between. This CDR3 has 16 residues. The CDR3 loop is CASSLSPGGWNTEAFF. The CDR3, as DNA: TGTGCCAGCAGTCTCTCTCCGGGGGGCTGGAACACTGAAGCTTTCTTT.

The chain recombines TRBV6-5 with TRBJ1-2; TRBD1 agrees at 7 bases. The CDR3 has 13 residues. Per the germline V gene, CDR1 is MNHEY and CDR2 is SVGAGI. Unmatched junction bases numbered 11, after V lost 10 bases and J lost 6 bases. CDR3 sequence (DNA): TGTGCCATCGGAGAAGGGGGCTCGGATGGCTACACCTTC. Translating it yields CAIGEGGSDGYTF.

The sample holds one count of this clone. This sequence joins TRBV20-1 and TRBJ1-5; perhaps TRBD1 as D (5 bases). The V end lost 3 bases, the J end lost 2 bases, and 14 bases lay between the germline ends. The length of the CDR3 is 15 residues. Per germline, CDR1 DFQATT and CDR2 SNEGSKA (reference sequence). CDR3 coding DNA: TGCAGTGCTAGTGGGGGATCCTTGGGCAATCAGCCCCAGCATTTT. Amino acid sequence: CSASGGSLGNQPQHF.

This clone was counted only a few times. V gene TRBV6-5 combines with J gene TRBJ1-2; D is uncertain. The V end lost 5 bases, the J end lost 8 bases, and 12 bases lay between the germline ends. In germline, CDR1 is MNHEY, CDR2 SVGAGI. This CDR3 contains 12 residues. The CDR3 bases are TGTGCCAGCAGTCCGCTATCCGGAGGCTACACCTTC. This gives the protein CASSPLSGGYTF.

Written as DNA, the CDR3 is TGTGCCAGCAGCCGTGGGGACAGGGGGAACTATGGCTACACCTTC. This translates into CASSRGDRGNYGYTF. The chain is built from TRBV28 and TRBJ1-2; 11 nucleotides agree with TRBD1. This CDR3 has 15 amino acids. The germline V gene has CDR1 MDHEN and CDR2 SYDVKM. After removal of 6 bases from V and 2 bases from J, the junction contained 5 bases not matched to a gene.

This chain connects TRBV24-1 to TRBJ2-4; D is uncertain. Germline loops: CDR1 KGHDR, CDR2 SFDVKD. CDR3 length: 15 residues. Trimming removed 4 bases at V and 6 bases at J, with 15 bases between. The CDR3 bases are TGTGCCACCAGTGACTCAAATTTGGACCGAAACATTCAGTACTTC. The encoded protein is CATSDSNLDRNIQYF.